This TCR beta chain was captured by sequencing in a study of blood T cell repertoires in COVID-19. Study-level information: There were acute and convalescent COVID-19 samples, and they came from the United States, Italy and Spain. In each case, the material was cDNA or gDNA derived from T cells, B-cell-depleted T cells, or PBMCs.

Per the germline V gene, CDR1 is MGHRA and CDR2 is YSYEKL. CDR3 length: 17 residues. V lost 0 bases and J 1 base, leaving 13 bases between the germline ends. As handled by the study authors: Amplification of reference gene primers provided the estimated nucleated cell counts. Assay used: immunoSEQ multiplex PCR; TCRdb lists only in-frame clones, some missing. The D gene and trimming were derived from the DNA, and the V and J assignments and clone size from that table. The sample has roughly 250,000 clones, just under 90% seen once. Sample: peripheral blood. The TCR was taken from a woman aged 40 to 50 with acute or convalescent COVID-19. The rearrangement joins TRBV4-1 to TRBJ1-5, with a possible D match to TRBD1 (5 bases). The CDR3 nucleotides read TGCGCCAGCAGCCAAGATTTACGGGGGAGAAGCAATCAGCCCCAGCATTTT. It codes for CASSQDLRGRSNQPQHF.